One and the same sample provided the 30 T cell receptor beta chains below, sequenced in a study of identical twins. TCRdb reanalysed the 5' RACE reads using MiXCR and keeps one entry per CDR3 protein. The sample lists around 290,000 distinct CDR3 sequences; roughly 10% were seen once. The sample also formed part of further work on yellow fever vaccine responses in identical twins.

The material sequenced was CD8+ T cells sorted from blood. The source is a woman aged 18-29 years in good health.

The chain recombines TRBV7-2 with TRBJ1-2; D uncertain. This CDR3 is 15 amino acids long. The germline CDR1 and CDR2 sequences are SGHTA and FQGNSA. The V end lost 5 bases, the J end lost 4 bases, and 17 bases lay between the germline ends. The CDR3 spells CASSLPPGSTYGYTF. CDR3 bases: TGTGCCAGCAGCCTCCCACCCGGGTCAACCTATGGCTACACCTTC.

A few counts support this clonotype. The chain carries TRBV27 and TRBJ2-5; 10 nucleotides line up with TRBD1. After removal of 7 bases from V and 3 bases from J, the junction contained 8 bases not matched to a gene. The CDR3 has 15 residues. Germline CDR1 and CDR2: MNHEY and SMNVEV (reference sequence). DNA of the CDR3: TGTGCCAGCAAGAATTTGGACAGGGGGAAAGAGACCCAGTACTTC. Translated, it gives CASKNLDRGKETQYF.

In its sample, this clonotype was seen a few times. This sequence joins TRBV5-5 and TRBJ2-1; 9 bases agree with TRBD1. Germline V gives CDR1 SGHKS, CDR2 YYEKEE (reference sequence). This CDR3 contains 14 residues. Trimming took 2 bases from V and 10 from J; bases not matched to a gene: 7. The CDR3 DNA follows: TGTGCCAGCAGCTTTAGGGACAGGGTACGGGAGCAGTTCTTC. Its protein product is CASSFRDRVREQFF.

This clonotype was seen at least ten times. The chain couples TRBV27 to TRBJ2-2; possibly TRBD2 for D (6 bases). The CDR3 is made up of 16 amino acids. The germline V gene has CDR1 MNHEY and CDR2 SMNVEV (reference sequence). V dropped 5 bases and J dropped 1 base, with 14 bases sitting between them. CDR3 amino acids: CASSPYWRGNTGELFF. The CDR3 coding sequence is TGTGCCAGCAGTCCTTACTGGCGGGGGAACACCGGGGAGCTGTTTTTT.

CDR3 nucleotides: TGTGCCAGCAGTTCACTCCTAGACTCTGGTGGCTACACCTTC. Translating it yields CASSSLLDSGGYTF. The chain joins TRBV12-3 or TRBV12-4 to TRBJ1-2; D remains ambiguous. Between the trimmed V and J ends, which lost 4 bases and 7 bases, there was a span of 16 bases. The CDR3 length is 14 residues.

This clonotype was detected only a few times. The V and J genes are TRBV6-5 and TRBJ2-3, with D unresolved. The CDR3 extends over 17 amino acids. Deletions cut 2 bases from V and 0 bases from J, with 15 bases between. Germline V lookup: CDR1 MNHEY, CDR2 SVGAGI. CDR3 DNA: TGTGCCAGCAGTTACCGGGTCACCGACCCTAGCACAGATACGCAGTATTTT. It translates to CASSYRVTDPSTDTQYF.

This clonotype was seen many times. V is TRBV12-3 or TRBV12-4 and J is TRBJ2-1; D is uncertain. Trimming removed 3 bases at V and 12 bases at J, with 6 bases between. This CDR3 contains 10 residues. CDR3 sequence: CASSLSRQFF. CDR3 nucleotides: TGTGCCAGCAGTTTGAGCAGGCAGTTCTTC.

This clonotype was observed at least ten times. The genes are TRBV6-1 and TRBJ2-7; 11 bases are a match to TRBD2. The germline V gene has CDR1 MNHNS and CDR2 SASEGT. Unmatched junction bases numbered 10, after V lost 6 bases and J lost 3 bases. The length of the CDR3 is 16 residues. CDR3 DNA sequence: TGTGCCAGCAGATCATTCTTAGGGACTAGCGGCTACGAGCAGTACTTC. Encoded protein: CASRSFLGTSGYEQYF.

In its sample, this clonotype was seen many times. One junction end does not reproduce the germline sequence, and a read error may be involved. The chain links TRBV28 to TRBJ2-1; the match to TRBD2 covers 12 bases. This CDR3 is 12 amino acids long. CDR1 is MDHEN, CDR2 SYDVKM, per germline. The CDR3 reads CASSVGLAGEVF. Here the CDR3 DNA reads TGTGCCAGCAGTGTGGGACTAGCGGGCGAGGTCTTC. The variable domain in full, with the rest retrieved from reference TRBV28 and TRBJ2-1, is DVKVTQSSRYLVKRTGEKVFLECVQDMDHENMFWYRQDPGLGLRLIYFSYDVKMKEKGDIPEGYSVSREKKERFSLILESASTNQTSMYLCASSVGLAGEVFGPGTRLTVL.

The V call is TRBV7-8, the J call TRBJ1-4, with D unclear. Germline V gene sequence: CDR1 SGHVS, CDR2 FQNEAQ. Between the trimmed V and J ends, which lost 1 base and 8 bases, there was a span of 5 bases. This CDR3 spans 12 amino acids. The CDR3 coding sequence is TGTGCCAGCAGCTTAGAATGGGAAAAACTGTTTTTT. It codes for CASSLEWEKLFF.

The rearrangement uses TRBV11-2 and TRBJ2-3; D not resolved. Per the germline V gene, CDR1 is SGHAT and CDR2 is FQNNGV. Trimming cost V 2 bases and J 0 bases, with 9 bases left between them. The CDR3 is made up of 15 amino acids. The CDR3 nucleotides read TGTGCCAGCAGCTTATACCCACTGAGCACAGATACGCAGTATTTT. It is translated as CASSLYPLSTDTQYF.

The chain is built from TRBV20-1 and TRBJ2-3, with D maybe TRBD1 (6 bases). CDR1 and CDR2 (germline): DFQATT, SNEGSKA (reference sequence). There are 15 residues in the CDR3. The V end was cut by 1 base, the J end by 0 bases, with 11 bases between. DNA of the CDR3: TGCAGTGCTAGAGTGGGGGCCCTTAGCACAGATACGCAGTATTTT. Translated, it gives CSARVGALSTDTQYF.

This rearrangement joins TRBV27 to TRBJ2-1; 11 bases fit TRBD2. The germline gives CDR1 MNHEY, CDR2 SMNVEV (reference sequence). Trimming cost V 6 bases and J 4 bases; bases outside gene matches: 5. This CDR3 comprises 15 residues. The CDR3 sequence: CASRILAGEYNEQFF. CDR3 sequence (DNA): TGTGCCAGCAGAATACTAGCGGGGGAATACAATGAGCAGTTCTTC.

The chain carries TRBV5-1 and TRBJ2-5; D possibly corresponds to TRBD2 (6 bases). Germline assignment: CDR1 SGHRS and CDR2 YFSETQ. Between the trimmed V and J ends, which lost 4 bases and 1 base, there was a span of 17 bases. This CDR3 spans 16 amino acids. The CDR3 region is CASSPLFSGVQETQYF. The CDR3, as DNA: TGCGCCAGCAGCCCCCTTTTTAGCGGAGTCCAAGAGACCCAGTACTTC.

This clonotype was counted at least ten times. This chain connects TRBV28 to TRBJ2-7, with D possibly matching TRBD2 (5 bases). CDR3 length: 18 residues. Trimming removed 1 base at V and 0 bases at J, with 19 bases between. Germline assignment: CDR1 MDHEN and CDR2 SYDVKM. CDR3 in DNA: TGTGCCAGCAGTTTATCGCCCGGATTTGAGGGCAGCTCCTACGAGCAGTACTTC. Residues: CASSLSPGFEGSSYEQYF.

This clonotype came up a few times. The chain is built from TRBV7-9 and TRBJ2-5; tentatively, D is TRBD1 (5 bases). This CDR3 comprises 14 residues. The V end lost 5 bases, the J end lost 4 bases, and 14 bases lay between the germline ends. Germline values: CDR1 SEHNR, CDR2 FQNEAQ (reference sequence). The CDR3 is CASSPRDSGETQYF. The CDR3 DNA is TGTGCCAGCAGCCCTCGAGACAGTGGAGAGACCCAGTACTTC.

The CDR3 bases are TGTGCCAGCAGCCAAACAGGGATGGGTAGCGACGAGCAGTACTTC. Its translation: CASSQTGMGSDEQYF. The J gene is TRBJ2-7, the V gene TRBV7-3; TRBD1 might be the D (6 bases). CDR3 length: 15 amino acids. Germline CDR1 reads SGHTA; CDR2 reads FQGTGA. V lost 5 bases to trimming and J lost 5 bases, with 19 bases between them.

Many counts were recorded for this clonotype. CDR3 in DNA: TGCGCCAGCAGCCCTTCGACAGGTTACGAGCAGTACTTC. It translates to CASSPSTGYEQYF. The chain recombines TRBV4-3 with TRBJ2-7, with a weak D call TRBD1 (6 bases). The CDR3 is 13 amino acids. Germline values: CDR1 LGHNA, CDR2 YSLEER. Trimming stripped 4 bases from V and 4 bases from J, with 11 bases between.

Ten or more counts support this clonotype. The V gene is TRBV4-3, the J gene TRBJ2-3, with 9 positions matching TRBD1. CDR3 length: 15 amino acids. Trimming cost V 1 base and J 3 bases; bases outside gene matches: 2. Germline V gene data show CDR1 as LGHNA and CDR2 as YSLEER. The CDR3 bases are TGCGCCAGCAGCCAAGGGGACAGGGAAACAGATACGCAGTATTTT. Translated: CASSQGDRETDTQYF.

The V call is TRBV7-8, the J call TRBJ2-7; D tentatively fits TRBD1 or TRBD2 (5 bases each). The V end was cut by 3 bases, the J end by 2 bases, with 14 bases between. CDR1 SGHVS and CDR2 FQNEAQ come from the germline V gene. This CDR3 comprises 15 residues. The CDR3 DNA follows: TGTGCCAGCAGCTTCCTAGCAGGGAGTGCCTACGAGCAGTACTTC. This sequence encodes CASSFLAGSAYEQYF.

V gene TRBV7-2 combines with J gene TRBJ2-2; TRBD1 matches at 10 bases. The germline V gene has CDR1 SGHTA and CDR2 FQGNSA. CDR3 size: 18 residues. The J segment lost 0 bases and the V segment lost 0 bases, leaving 4 bases of the junction unmatched. The CDR3 protein is CASSLASGQGANTGELFF. The CDR3 DNA is TGTGCCAGCAGCTTAGCCTCTGGACAGGGGGCGAACACCGGGGAGCTGTTTTTT. The complete variable domain, with remaining parts taken from reference TRBV7-2 and TRBJ2-2, reads GAGVSQSPSNKVTEKGKDVELRCDPISGHTALYWYRQSLGQGLEFLIYFQGNSAPDKSGLPSDRFSAERTGGSVSTLTIQRTQQEDSAVYLCASSLASGQGANTGELFFGEGSRLTVL.

This clonotype was picked up many times. Mismatch with germline at one junction end may stem from a read error. The chain uses TRBV24-1 and TRBJ2-1, with 11 bases identical to TRBD2. CDR3 length equals 14 residues. CDR1 and CDR2 (germline): KGHDR, SFDVKD. The chain's CDR3 is CATSDSTSGDEQFF. CDR3 nucleotides: TGTGCCACCAGCGATTCGACTAGCGGGGATGAGCAGTTCTTC.

This clonotype was detected ten times or more. The chain carries TRBV5-1 and TRBJ2-5; D ambiguous. V gave up 4 bases and J gave up 5 bases, with 9 bases separating them. Per germline, CDR1 SGHRS and CDR2 YFSETQ. There are 12 residues in the CDR3. CDR3 protein: CASSPDVETQYF. CDR3 in DNA: TGCGCCAGCAGCCCGGACGTGGAGACCCAGTACTTC.

This clonotype was seen a few times. The J gene is TRBJ2-7, the V gene TRBV30; possibly TRBD2 for D (6 bases). The ends were cut back, 4 bases at V and 3 bases at J, with 10 bases in the middle. Per germline, CDR1 GTSNPN and CDR2 SVGIG (reference sequence). The CDR3 length is 12 residues. CDR3 region: CAWTGERYEQYF. As DNA, the CDR3 is TGTGCCTGGACGGGGGAGCGCTACGAGCAGTACTTC.

The genes are TRBV5-6 and TRBJ2-1; D is perhaps TRBD1 or TRBD2 (5 bases each). CDR3 length: 12 amino acids. Between the trimmed V and J ends, which lost 7 bases and 8 bases, there was a span of 13 bases. Germline V gives CDR1 SGHDT, CDR2 YYEEEE. This CDR3 reads CASYTEGHEQFF. In DNA, the CDR3 is TGTGCCAGCTATACAGAGGGGCATGAGCAGTTCTTC. Complete variable domain (other parts from reference TRBV5-6 and TRBJ2-1): DAGVTQSPTHLIKTRGQQVTLRCSPKSGHDTVSWYQQALGQGPQFIFQYYEEEERQRGNFPDRFSGHQFPNYSSELNVNALLLGDSALYLCASYTEGHEQFFGPGTRLTVL.

This clonotype was observed many times. Written as DNA, the CDR3 is TGTGCCAGTCAGTTATTCTTAGGTACCGGGGAGCTGTTTTTT. The encoded protein is CASQLFLGTGELFF. This chain connects TRBV6-5 to TRBJ2-2; D gene ambiguous. The CDR3 contains 14 residues. CDR1 and CDR2 (germline): MNHEY, SVGAGI. V lost 9 bases to trimming and J lost 5 bases, with 16 bases between them.

The J gene is TRBJ1-2, the V gene TRBV15; 8 bases fit TRBD1. The junction had 10 bases not matched to a gene; V was cut back by 0 bases and J by 13 bases. Germline V lookup: CDR1 LNHNV, CDR2 YYDKDF (reference sequence). There are 14 residues in the CDR3. CDR3 sequence: CATSRDMGQVLSTF. The CDR3 bases are TGTGCCACCAGCAGAGATATGGGACAGGTACTCTCCACCTTC.

This clonotype was recorded a few times. This sequence joins TRBV4-2 and TRBJ2-3; 8 bases are a match to TRBD1. The germline V gene encodes CDR1 LGHNA and CDR2 YNFKEQ. V lost 3 bases, J lost 3 bases, and 2 bases stayed unmatched. The CDR3 consists of 14 residues. The DNA for the CDR3 is TGTGCCAGCAGCCAGGGACAGGATACAGATACGCAGTATTTT. Its protein is CASSQGQDTDTQYF.

This clonotype was counted only a few times. This sequence joins TRBV19 and TRBJ2-1; D not resolved. Germline V lookup: CDR1 LNHDA, CDR2 SQIVND (reference sequence). V was trimmed by 1 base and J by 9 bases, leaving 7 bases between them. The CDR3 spans 12 residues. CDR3 bases: TGTGCCAGTAGTATAGGCGAAGGTGAGCAGTTCTTC. This sequence encodes CASSIGEGEQFF.

This chain links TRBV6-1 with TRBJ2-7; TRBD2 is a possible D gene (6 bases). V lost 3 bases and J 0 bases, leaving 9 bases between the germline ends. CDR1 MNHNS and CDR2 SASEGT come from the germline V gene. The length of the CDR3 is 14 residues. This CDR3 reads CASSDSGVSYEQYF. The CDR3 bases are TGTGCCAGCAGTGATAGCGGAGTCTCCTACGAGCAGTACTTC.